The T cell receptor beta chain under discussion was sequenced for a study of cytomegalovirus exposure and HLA in healthy donors (dated 2017 in TCRdb). In the study overall: An earlier analysis of several hundred of the donors reported 276 Gb of sequence data and 117 million unique TCR beta sequences obtained from about 179 million T cells. An early release that covered about 600 HLA-typed donors contained approximately 300 gigabases of sequencing data and some 87 million unique TCR sequences. Among the roughly 410 genotyped donors, approximately 77% belonged to the genetic ancestry cluster associated with self-reported Caucasian donors. The study aimed to test whether cataloging public T cell receptors could reveal signatures of past pathogen exposure. Using immunosequencing, the study profiled T cell repertoires from approximately 700 subjects and related those repertoires to cytomegalovirus serostatus. In addition to the first cohort of approximately 670 subjects, a separate validation cohort of approximately 120 different subjects was used. High-throughput TCR immunosequencing, statistical association of individual TCRs with disease status, and machine learning were combined to predict cytomegalovirus infection status. A later analysis re-examined previously published TCR beta repertoires from about 700 donors and added high-resolution HLA genotyping to investigate patterns of TCR occurrence. In the later analysis, no new phenotypic data were used to find candidate immune exposures; instead, reliance was placed on TCR beta sequences and their occurrence across donors. An earlier analysis of several hundred of the donors applied high-throughput TCR beta sequencing to assess whether each TCR beta V gene segment acted as functional or pseudogenic. Donor age, sex, ethnicity and CMV serostatus were compiled together with the repertoire data. A later genetic analysis took genome-wide SNP genotypes for about 65% of the 666 donors and used that subset as a discovery cohort. All discovery cohort repertoires had been generated using a single sequencing platform. HLA typing covered class I and class II loci at four-digit resolution. The number of donors typed differed by locus, with roughly 629-640 for A, B, C, DRB1 and DQB1, roughly 550 for DQA1, some 570 for DPA1, and approximately 470 for DPB1. Because of strong linkage in the cohort, five DR-DQ haplotypes were treated as single units for association and clustering. Across some 400 genotyped donors of the cohort, an average of roughly 200,000 unique TCR beta nucleotide sequences per donor were sequenced, and roughly 17% of those sequences were non-productive.

Study-level results and caveats: Because counts were too low, some 16 rarely observed V segments, including chromosome 9 orphons, were excluded from the earlier analysis of several hundred of the donors. In an earlier analysis of fewer than 700 of the donors, most TCR beta V segments appeared in productive rearrangements about 87% or about 30% of the time, broadly matching IMGT annotations. A further reported finding was that TCR beta sequences accurately predicted the HLA-A and HLA-B alleles for most subjects in the first cohort. For the cohort, immune exposure information was limited to CMV serostatus. A later genetic analysis reported fewer N-insertions in productive TCRs among donors in an Asian-associated ancestry cluster than the roughly 700-donor mean. In the study, around 150 TCR beta chains were listed as associated with cytomegalovirus. Correlated functional status among segregating V segments might be attributable to linkage disequilibrium, but an unknown experimental factor could not be ruled out. In a later analysis, most CMV-associated TCR beta chains were found to appear HLA-restricted, with HLA associations seemingly driven largely by CMV exposure. A few of the identified cytomegalovirus-associated TCR beta chains were confirmed in vitro to be specific for cytomegalovirus antigens. In a later analysis, several top co-occurrence clusters were reported to appear linked to parvovirus B19, influenza, CMV and Epstein-Barr virus. The cohort was sequenced for TCR beta chains only, and without alpha or paired-chain data the features that could be detected were limited. A later analysis found that TCR association rates varied across HLA loci, with DRB1 alleles showing the most associated TCRs and HLA-C alleles the fewest. Roughly uniform sequencing depth across donors was assumed in presence/absence analyses, although this assumption may not hold. Because some donors lacked HLA typing at each locus, the association tests relied only on the typed subset. Specific HLA alleles were associated with roughly 16,000 TCR beta sequences at a false discovery rate of 0.05 in a later analysis. While some public TCRs were present in many individuals, most TCR sequences turned up only very rarely across donors. Strong co-occurrence of HLA alleles, especially DR and DQ, made assigning TCR associations to individual alleles difficult. In a later analysis, HLA-associated TCR beta chains were found to be more clonally expanded and to have lower generation probabilities than equally common non-associated chains. Because the 87-base-pair reads could not distinguish some IMGT-functional V segments, including TRBV6-2 and TRBV6-3, those segments were excluded. A cluster of highly shared sequence variants was judged likely to be a technical artifact of the sequencing pipeline. According to the authors, the approach could potentially be generalized to other disease states and immunological phenotypes. A later genetic analysis associated a missense DCLRE1C variant with V-gene and J-gene trimming of TCR beta chains, and an independent cohort replicated the association. In both the original and validation cohorts, the classifier was reported to diagnose cytomegalovirus status with high specificity and sensitivity.

Regarding this clone: Which antigen it targets is not known. At one end the junction does not follow the germline gene, possibly because of a read error.

The cohort consisted of 670 or so healthy bone marrow donors. At the time of sampling, all cohort members were nominally healthy, though unrecorded immune exposures were likely present. The donor was CMV seropositive and was included in the group of some 290 seropositive cohort members. Each donor provided a peripheral blood sample, and peripheral blood mononuclear cells were used for TCR beta sequencing. Genomic DNA was extracted from the blood cell samples with the Qiagen DNeasy Blood Extraction Kit. From a lookup of the germline V gene (reference sequence), CDR1 and CDR2 are SSHAT and FNYEAQ. The CDR3 runs 13 residues from the cysteine to the phenylalanine. Only CDR3 DNA remains: 39 bases, in frame from the first base. Library method: the immunoSEQ multiplex PCR assay. For the multiplex PCR, a mixture combining 60 forward primers for TCR Vbeta segments and 13 reverse primers for TCR Jbeta segments was used. The CDR3 region of rearranged TCR beta genes was amplified from genomic DNA with a multiplex PCR assay. The Illumina HiSeq System was used to sequence the amplified TCR beta libraries as 87-base-pair reads. In the authors' own workflow: A later analysis tallied 75 million to 95 million unique TCR beta chains across the 700 or so repertoires, and about 12 million of those chains were shared by two or more donors. A nearest-neighbor algorithm error-corrected the raw reads and collapsed the reads into unique sequences, merging closely related sequences to remove PCR and sequencing errors. V, D and J gene segments were assigned by aligning CDR3 sequences to IMGT reference sequences. For a sequence to be retained, a match of at least six nucleotides to both a V gene segment and a J gene segment was required. A rearrangement counted as productive if the CDR3 had no stop codons and remained in frame with V and J, and every other rearrangement counted as non-productive. CDR3 was defined according to IMGT convention as the region running from the second conserved V-encoded cysteine to the conserved J-encoded phenylalanine. Sequences without an unambiguous match to a single V gene segment were excluded from the earlier analysis of about 600 of the donors. In an earlier analysis of approximately 590 of the donors, a V segment was called functional when productive rearrangements were above 56.7%, and segregating when the standard deviation between donors exceeded 5%. A statistical classification framework was developed to diagnose cytomegalovirus status using the catalog of TCR beta chain sequences. In a later analysis, TCR nucleotide sequences were compared against IMGT/GENE-DB human TR gene sequences so that V and J genes could be assigned. Using the TCRdist pipeline, a later analysis assigned CDR3 sequences along with most-parsimonious VDJ recombination scenarios. In a later analysis, each TCR beta chain was defined by its CDR3 amino acid sequence together with its V-gene family, and reads without a unique V-gene family were excluded. To address suspected cross-contamination and a sequencing artifact, a later analysis removed around 590 highly shared, low-generation-probability nucleotide sequences. In a later analysis, a clonal expansion index was calculated for each public chain from normalized within-repertoire ranks of inferred template counts. A later analysis computed generation probabilities with a VDJ recombination model fitted to out-of-frame rearrangements, and checked the results against IGoR. In a later analysis, TCR-TCR, TCR-HLA and TCR-CMV co-occurrence was scored with hypergeometric tests, and a repertoire-size bias correction was applied to TCR pairs. False discovery rates were estimated in a later analysis by permuting HLA or CMV assignments 20 times. In a later analysis, co-occurring TCRs were grouped using DBSCAN, with TCRdist sequence similarity added in when clustering inside HLA-allele-positive subsets. For co-occurrence clustering, repertoires with fewer than 30,000 or more than 120,000 public chains were excluded, along with five or six repertoires with anomalous nucleotide sharing. TCRdb re-hosts the immuneACCESS table, in-frame sequences only. Its copies lack some clones; in the studies checked, an unresolved V gene accounts for under half of them, and the cause for the rest is not known. The V and J calls and clone size were taken over from that table, and D and trimming were inferred from the DNA. The sample profile shows 160,000 or so clones; roughly 76% of them were found once. 4.9% of the sample rests with the top ten.

This TCR derives from a woman aged 18-35 years in good health and CMV-seropositive. The chain employs TRBV7-7 and TRBJ1-3; 7 bases in the junction line up with TRBD1. Sequenced sample: PBMCs. The DNA reads as follows: TGTGCTAGCAGCCCGGGACAGCGAAACACCATATATTTT. This codes for CASSPGQRNTIYF.